Sequencing of this T cell receptor (beta chain) was carried out in a study of Graves' ophthalmopathy and Graves' hyperthyroidism. Diagnosis relied on clinical symptoms, serum thyroxine, TRAb, thyroid ultrasound and orbital computed tomography. The study's findings and limits: With almost 90% sensitivity and more than 75% specificity, a 13-signature model separated ophthalmopathy from stable hyperthyroidism.

In this sample, this clonotype turned up many times. What it binds is unknown. Germline CDR1 DFQATT, CDR2 SNEGSKA (reference sequence). After removal of 6 bases from V and 9 bases from J, the junction contained 9 bases not matched to a gene. The CDR3 has 14 amino acids. Amplification targeted the TCR beta CDR3 regions, with RNA transcripts as the source material. Investigators did first-round RT-PCR with HTBI primers, then second-round multiplex PCR. Each CDR3 protein gets one entry after TCRdb re-called the multiplex PCR reads with MiXCR. The sample records roughly 420,000 distinct CDR3 sequences, under 25% being singletons.

The chain links TRBV20-1 to TRBJ1-6, with 9 nucleotides matching TRBD1. The TCR comes from a woman aged 18-35 years with stable Graves' hyperthyroidism. Sequenced: peripheral blood. This chain's CDR3 is CSAASGTGFSPLHF. The DNA for the CDR3 is TGCAGTGCCGCGAGCGGGACAGGGTTTTCACCCCTCCACTTT.